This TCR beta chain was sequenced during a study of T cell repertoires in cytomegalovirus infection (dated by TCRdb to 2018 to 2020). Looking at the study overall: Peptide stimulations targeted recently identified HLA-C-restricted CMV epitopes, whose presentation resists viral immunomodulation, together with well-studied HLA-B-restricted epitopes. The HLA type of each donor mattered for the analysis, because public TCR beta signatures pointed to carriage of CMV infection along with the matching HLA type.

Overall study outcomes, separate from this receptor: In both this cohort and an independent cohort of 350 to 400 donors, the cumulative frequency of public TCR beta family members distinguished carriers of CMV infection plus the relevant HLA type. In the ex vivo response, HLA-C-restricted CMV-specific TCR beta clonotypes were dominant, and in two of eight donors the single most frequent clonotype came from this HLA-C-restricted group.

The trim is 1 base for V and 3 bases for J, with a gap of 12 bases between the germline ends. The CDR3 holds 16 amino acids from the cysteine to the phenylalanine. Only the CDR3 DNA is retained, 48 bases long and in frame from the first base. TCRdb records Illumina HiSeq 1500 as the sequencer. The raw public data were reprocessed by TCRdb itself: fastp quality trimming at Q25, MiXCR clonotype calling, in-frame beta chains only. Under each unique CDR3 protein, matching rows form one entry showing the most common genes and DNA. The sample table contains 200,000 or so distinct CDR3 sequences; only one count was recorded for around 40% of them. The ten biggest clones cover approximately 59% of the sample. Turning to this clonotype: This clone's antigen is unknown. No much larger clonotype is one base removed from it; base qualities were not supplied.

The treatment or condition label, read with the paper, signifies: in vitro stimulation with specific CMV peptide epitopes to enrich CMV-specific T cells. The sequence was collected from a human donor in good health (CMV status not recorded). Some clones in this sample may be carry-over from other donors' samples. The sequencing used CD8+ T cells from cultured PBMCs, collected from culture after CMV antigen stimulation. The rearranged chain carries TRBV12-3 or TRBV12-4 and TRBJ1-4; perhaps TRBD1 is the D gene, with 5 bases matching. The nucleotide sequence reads TGTGCCAGCAGTTTAGGGGCAGGGCCTTCTAATGAAAAACTGTTTTTT. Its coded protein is CASSLGAGPSNEKLFF.